The 30 T cell receptor beta chains below all came from one sample that was sequenced in a study of T cells in Graves' hyperthyroidism and ophthalmopathy (dated by TCRdb to between 2017 and 2020). Library creation used multiplex PCR. TCRdb shows the sequencer as Illumina HiSeq 2000. The TCR beta CDR3 regions were amplified from the RNA transcripts. The TCR CDR3 was subjected to a first round of RT-PCR using the HTBI primer set and the Qiagen OneStep RT-PCR kit. Clones were called with MiXCR by TCRdb after fastp trimmed the public reads at Q25, and only in-frame beta chains were retained. Rows with one shared CDR3 protein collapse into an entry with the most common genes and DNA. This sample lists around 340,000 distinct CDR3 sequences; roughly 18% were detected once. The ten largest make up roughly a sixth of the sample. The sequencing sample was made of blood. These receptors were taken from a middle-aged woman with Graves' ophthalmopathy.

This clonotype was observed many times. J is TRBJ1-1 and V is TRBV11-2, with TRBD1 matching over 7 bases. Germline V lookup: CDR1 SGHAT, CDR2 FQNNGV. The CDR3 has 14 amino acids. Losses at the gene ends were 3 bases for V and 6 bases for J; bases not matched to a gene: 7. The CDR3: CASSLMDRISEAFF. CDR3 bases: TGTGCCAGCAGCTTGATGGACAGGATCTCTGAAGCTTTCTTT.

Ten or more counts support this clonotype. The genes are TRBV28 and TRBJ1-5; possibly TRBD1 for D (5 bases). This CDR3 is 12 amino acids long. In germline, CDR1 is MDHEN, CDR2 SYDVKM. V lost 7 bases to trimming and J lost 2 bases, with 6 bases between them. CDR3 in DNA: TGTGCCAGCACGGGGGGCAATCAGCCCCAGCATTTT. Translating gives CASTGGNQPQHF.

This clonotype was observed at least ten times. The chain carries TRBV20-1 and TRBJ1-2, with D unresolved. The CDR3 runs 14 residues. CDR1 and CDR2 from the germline V gene are DFQATT and SNEGSKA (reference sequence). V lost 0 bases and J 4 bases, leaving 12 bases between the germline ends. The CDR3 DNA reads TGCAGTGCTAGAGATTTCCTAAGATCCTATGGCTACACCTTC. Translating it yields CSARDFLRSYGYTF.

A single count supports this clonotype. The chain uses TRBV6-2 or TRBV6-3 and TRBJ2-4; 14 bases line up with TRBD2. The V gene end was trimmed by 11 bases and the J gene end by 9 bases; junction bases not matched to a gene: 9. This CDR3 spans 14 amino acids. Germline V gene data show CDR1 as MNHEY and CDR2 as SVGEGT. CDR3 DNA: TGTGCCTGTTGCACCGGGACTAGCGGGAGCATTCAGTACTTC. Its protein product is CACCTGTSGSIQYF.

Comment on this clonotype: The germline gene is not matched at one end of the junction; a read error may be the cause. The V gene is TRBV12-3 or TRBV12-4, the J gene TRBJ1-2; D might be TRBD1 (5 bases). The CDR3 extends over 12 amino acids. CDR3 nucleotide sequence: TGTGCCAGCATCAAGTGGGGGAGCGGAGACATCTTC. Protein product: CASIKWGSGDIF.

This clonotype was seen at least ten times. V usage is TRBV29-1 and J usage is TRBJ1-2; 8 nucleotides match TRBD1. The CDR3 has 13 residues. Trimming removed 5 bases from V and 7 bases from J; junction bases left unmatched: 9. Per the germline V gene, CDR1 is SQVTM and CDR2 is ANQGSEA. The CDR3 region is CSVYRDRLSGYTF. CDR3 nucleotide sequence: TGCAGCGTTTACCGGGACAGGTTAAGTGGCTACACCTTC.

The CDR3, as DNA: TGTGCCAGCTCACGGATAGGGGAGGACACTGAAGCTTTCTTT. As protein: CASSRIGEDTEAFF. V gene TRBV18 combines with J gene TRBJ1-1; D is possibly TRBD1 (5 bases). The V gene's germline CDR1 is KGHSH and CDR2 LQKENI. The CDR3 runs to 14 residues. The germline V and J ends were trimmed by 4 bases and 3 bases, with 12 bases remaining between them. The full variable domain, its missing parts supplied by reference TRBV18 and TRBJ1-1, is NAGVMQNPRHLVRRRGQEARLRCSPMKGHSHVYWYRQLPEEGLKFMVYLQKENIIDESGMPKERFSAEFPKEGPSILRIQQVVRGDSAAYFCASSRIGEDTEAFFGQGTRLTVV.

In its sample, this clonotype was seen many times. The junction differs from germline at one of its ends, possibly a read error. The genes are TRBV12-3 or TRBV12-4 and TRBJ2-4; TRBD2 matches at 9 bases. This CDR3 spans 17 amino acids. The CDR3 sequence: CASSLARTSVKGNIQYF. CDR3 nucleotide sequence: TGTGCCAGCAGTCTAGCCCGGACTAGCGTAAAGGGGAACATTCAGTACTTC.

This clonotype was counted many times. This chain links TRBV20-1 with TRBJ1-2; D is perhaps TRBD1 (5 bases). Germline V gene lookup returns CDR1 DFQATT and CDR2 SNEGSKA (reference sequence). The CDR3 covers 13 residues. V lost 0 bases to trimming and J lost 8 bases, with 13 bases between them. Here the CDR3 reads CSARDQGRVGYTF. The CDR3 nucleotides are TGCAGTGCTAGAGATCAGGGTCGGGTAGGCTACACCTTC.

This clonotype was observed at least ten times. The chain uses TRBV28 and TRBJ2-7, with D possibly TRBD1 on 5 matching bases. The CDR3 spans 13 residues. The V end lost 2 bases, the J end lost 3 bases, and 8 bases lay between the germline ends. The V gene's germline CDR1 is MDHEN and CDR2 SYDVKM. Here the CDR3 reads CASSLPGNYEQYF. CDR3 bases: TGTGCCAGCAGTTTACCAGGGAACTACGAGCAGTACTTC.

There are many counts of this clonotype. The chain uses TRBV6-2 or TRBV6-3 and TRBJ2-1; the D gene is possibly TRBD2 (6 bases). This CDR3 region has 16 residues. Trimming took 6 bases from V and 9 from J, leaving 24 bases between them. The V gene's germline CDR1 is MNHEY and CDR2 SVGEGT. CDR3 sequence (DNA): TGTGCCAGCAGAACCCTCCGGGACTCCGGTACACGTGAGCAGTTCTTC. This translates into CASRTLRDSGTREQFF.

This clonotype was seen at least ten times. The chain carries TRBV10-2 and TRBJ2-7; possibly TRBD1 for D (5 bases). The ends were cut back, 5 bases at V and 2 bases at J, with 10 bases in the middle. Looked up from germline, CDR1 is WSHSY and CDR2 is SAAADI. This CDR3 contains 13 residues. CDR3 protein: CASSIRATYEQYF. CDR3 nucleotide sequence: TGCGCCAGCAGTATCAGGGCTACCTACGAGCAGTACTTC.

This clonotype was observed many times. The chain combines TRBV28 with TRBJ2-5, with 7 bases that match TRBD1. V gave up 6 bases and J gave up 5 bases; unmatched junction bases: 12. CDR3 length: 15 amino acids. Germline V CDR1 and CDR2: MDHEN, SYDVKM. DNA of the CDR3: TGTGCCAGCAGACCCGCAGACAGGGAGCAGGAGACCCAGTACTTC. Its protein product is CASRPADREQETQYF.

V gene TRBV5-1 combines with J gene TRBJ1-5, with 9 bases lining up with TRBD1. CDR1 and CDR2 from the germline V gene are SGHRS and YFSETQ. The trim removed 4 bases at V and 3 bases at J, leaving 5 bases unmatched. The CDR3 runs to 15 residues. The CDR3 region has the DNA TGCGCCAGCAGCCTGGACAGGGGAATCAATCAGCCCCAGCATTTT. This gives the protein CASSLDRGINQPQHF.

This clonotype was counted many times. J is TRBJ2-7 and V is TRBV7-2; 8 bases agree with TRBD2. J gave up 2 bases and V 3 bases, and 9 bases lay outside the gene matches. CDR3 size: 16 residues. The germline V gene encodes CDR1 SGHTA and CDR2 FQGNSA. CDR3 DNA: TGTGCCAGCAGCTTTGACAGCGGGAGTCCCACCTACGAGCAGTACTTC. Translation: CASSFDSGSPTYEQYF.

In this sample, this clonotype turned up many times. Its ends do not fully match the called genes, so a read error is possible. This chain uses TRBV24-1 with TRBJ1-1; D is possibly TRBD1 (5 bases). The CDR3 totals 13 residues. Germline lookup yields CDR1 KGHDR and CDR2 SFDVKD. Here the CDR3 DNA reads TGTGTCACCAATCAGGGAGGGAACACTGAAGCTTTCTTT. Amino acids: CVTNQGGNTEAFF.

This clonotype has a count of ten or more. This chain joins TRBV7-2 and TRBJ1-5; a weak D match, TRBD1 (5 bases). From germline, CDR1 is SGHTA and CDR2 FQGNSA. The CDR3 runs 13 residues. The V and J ends lost 4 bases and 11 bases respectively, with 15 bases between them. The CDR3 DNA follows: TGTGCCAGCAGCTCGACAGAGTTCACGGCCCAGCATTTT. Translation: CASSSTEFTAQHF.

This clonotype was seen at least ten times. This rearrangement joins TRBV5-4 to TRBJ1-2; D ambiguous. Between the trimmed V and J ends, which lost 5 bases and 4 bases, there was a span of 6 bases. Germline loops: CDR1 SGHNT, CDR2 YYREEE (reference sequence). The CDR3 contains 11 residues. The CDR3 sequence: CASRGSYGYTF. The CDR3 region has the DNA TGTGCCAGCAGGGGCAGCTATGGCTACACCTTC.

The chain uses TRBV28 and TRBJ1-2, with D uncertain. Germline assignment: CDR1 MDHEN and CDR2 SYDVKM. V was pared by 5 bases and J by 8 bases, with 18 bases between. This CDR3 spans 14 amino acids. CDR3 region: CASSEPTPGGGYTF. CDR3 nucleotides: TGTGCCAGCAGTGAACCGACGCCCGGCGGGGGCTACACCTTC.

This clonotype was detected ten times or more. This rearrangement joins TRBV28 to TRBJ1-5; TRBD1 aligns across 12 bases. The germline V gene encodes CDR1 MDHEN and CDR2 SYDVKM. CDR3 size: 17 residues. The V segment lost 5 bases and the J segment 0 bases; nucleotides outside the gene matches: 5. Here the CDR3 DNA reads TGTGCCAGCAGTCCCGGGACAGGGGGCGTTAGCAATCAGCCCCAGCATTTT. This gives the protein CASSPGTGGVSNQPQHF.

The J gene is TRBJ2-5, the V gene TRBV6-1, with D possibly matching TRBD1 (5 bases). V dropped 2 bases and J dropped 7 bases, with 14 bases sitting between them. This CDR3 comprises 14 residues. Germline loops: CDR1 MNHNS, CDR2 SASEGT. The CDR3: CASSENAGWGTQYF. The CDR3 nucleotides are TGTGCCAGCAGTGAAAACGCAGGGTGGGGGACCCAGTACTTC.

The genes are TRBV2 and TRBJ2-5; D is undetermined. V lost 5 bases, J lost 2 bases, and 9 bases lay in between. From germline, CDR1 is SNHLY and CDR2 FYNNEI. The CDR3 is made up of 13 amino acids. The CDR3, as DNA: TGTGCCAGCAGTCGTTCGAGACAAGAGACCCAGTACTTC. This encodes CASSRSRQETQYF.

This clonotype was detected only a few times. The junction differs from germline at one of its ends, possibly a read error. The V and J genes are TRBV11-2 and TRBJ2-5; a weak D match, TRBD1 (5 bases). The V gene's germline CDR1 is SGHAT and CDR2 FQNNGV. This CDR3 has 16 amino acids. The CDR3 region has the DNA TGTGCCAGCAGCTTAGGGCCAGGGATAGTTGGAGAGGCCCAGTACTTC. It encodes CASSLGPGIVGEAQYF.

This clonotype was detected ten times or more. V and J are TRBV30 and TRBJ1-1; TRBD1 agrees at 8 bases. J was trimmed by 4 bases and V by 1 base; bases with no gene match: 2. Looked up from germline, CDR1 is GTSNPN and CDR2 is SVGIG (reference sequence). The CDR3 is 13 residues long. The CDR3 protein is CAWSETGGTEAFF. The CDR3, as DNA: TGTGCCTGGAGTGAAACAGGGGGCACTGAAGCTTTCTTT.

This clonotype was detected many times. This sequence joins TRBV2 and TRBJ2-2; D gene uncertain. The germline V and J ends were trimmed by 0 bases and 6 bases, with 8 bases remaining between them. Germline V gives CDR1 SNHLY, CDR2 FYNNEI. The CDR3 has 14 residues. The DNA for the CDR3 is TGTGCCAGCAGTGAAGCGCGGAGTTCCGGGGAGCTGTTTTTT. It encodes CASSEARSSGELFF.

This chain joins TRBV6-1 and TRBJ2-7; perhaps TRBD2 as D (6 bases). This CDR3 contains 13 residues. CDR1 is MNHNS, CDR2 SASEGT, per germline. Trimming pared 8 bases from V and 3 bases from J, leaving 14 bases between. The DNA for the CDR3 is TGTGCCAGCGCGGAACGGCGGGGCTACGAGCAGTACTTC. This encodes CASAERRGYEQYF.

This clonotype was detected ten times or more. This rearrangement joins TRBV12-3 or TRBV12-4 to TRBJ2-7, with 7 bases fitting TRBD1. With V trimmed by 5 bases and J by 11 bases, 9 bases remained unmatched. The CDR3 spans 12 residues. In DNA, the CDR3 is TGTGCCAGCAGTACTCAGACAGGGTGGAAGTACTTC. Translated, it gives CASSTQTGWKYF.

This clonotype came up many times. Since a much larger clone is just one base distant, this may be a read error. V and J are TRBV6-1 and TRBJ2-7, with D possibly being TRBD2 (5 bases). The CDR3 is made up of 15 amino acids. Trimming took 5 bases from V and 5 from J, leaving 19 bases between them. Germline lookup yields CDR1 MNHNS and CDR2 SASEGT. The chain's CDR3 is CASSQTRAQSHEQYF. DNA for the CDR3: TGTGCCAGCAGTCAAACGAGGGCCCAATCCCACGAGCAGTACTTC.

This clonotype was seen repeatedly, ten times or more. The chain carries TRBV6-2 or TRBV6-3 and TRBJ1-1; D not certain. The CDR3 is 14 residues long. Between the trimmed V and J ends, which lost 4 bases and 1 base, there was a span of 10 bases. Germline CDR1 MNHEY, CDR2 SVGEGT. CDR3 sequence (DNA): TGTGCCAGCAGTTCGGTCAGAAAGAACACTGAAGCTTTCTTT. The encoded protein is CASSSVRKNTEAFF.

This clonotype was counted ten times or more. The rearrangement links TRBV12-3 or TRBV12-4 to TRBJ2-5, with TRBD1 matching over 9 bases. V shed 5 bases and J 3 bases; nucleotides not matched to a gene: 7. The CDR3 length is 15 residues. CDR3 residues: CASSMTGGGEETQYF. The CDR3 bases are TGTGCCAGCAGTATGACAGGGGGAGGTGAAGAGACCCAGTACTTC.